This T cell receptor beta chain was identified in a study of T cell repertoires in cytomegalovirus infection. Study context: It was the public TCR beta signatures that indicated both CMV infection and matching HLA type. Study outcomes and limitations: What dominated the ex vivo response were HLA-C-restricted CMV-specific TCR beta clonotypes.

From germline, CDR1 is DFQATT and CDR2 SNEGSKA (reference sequence). The CDR3 runs 15 residues. Germline trimming cut 0 bases from V and 2 bases from J; bases unmatched to any gene: 4. This clonotype was observed many times. The antigen remains unidentified. TCRdb processed the reads anew with MiXCR; each CDR3 protein has one entry. This table has 400,000 or so distinct CDR3 sequences, around a sixth appearing once. This sequence was found in a human donor in good health (CMV status not recorded). Some clones in this sample may be carry-over from other donors' samples. The sequencing input was PBMCs. The chain employs TRBV20-1 and TRBJ2-3; 8 bases match TRBD1. The chain's CDR3 is CSARDHRGNTDTQYF. CDR3 nucleotide sequence: TGCAGTGCTAGAGATCACAGGGGGAACACAGATACGCAGTATTTT.